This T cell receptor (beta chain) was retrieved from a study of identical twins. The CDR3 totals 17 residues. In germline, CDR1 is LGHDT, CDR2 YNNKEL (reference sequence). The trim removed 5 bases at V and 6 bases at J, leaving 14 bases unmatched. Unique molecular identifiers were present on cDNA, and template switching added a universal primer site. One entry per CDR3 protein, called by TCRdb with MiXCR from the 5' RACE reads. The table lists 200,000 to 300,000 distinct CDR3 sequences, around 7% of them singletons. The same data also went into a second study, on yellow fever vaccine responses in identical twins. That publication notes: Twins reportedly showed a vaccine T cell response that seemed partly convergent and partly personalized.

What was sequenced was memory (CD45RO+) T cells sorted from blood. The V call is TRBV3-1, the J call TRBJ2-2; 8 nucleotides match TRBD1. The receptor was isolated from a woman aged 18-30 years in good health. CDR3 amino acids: CASSYPTRTGSSGELFF. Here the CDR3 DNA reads TGTGCCAGCAGCTACCCAACCCGGACAGGGAGTTCCGGGGAGCTGTTTTTT.